The 17 T cell receptor beta chains in this list originate from one sample, sequenced in a study of T-cell memory formation after mild COVID-19. TCRdb fed the 5' RACE reads into MiXCR, producing one record per CDR3 protein. The repertoire includes approximately 260,000 distinct CDR3 sequences, over 15% of them detected once, and more than 20% sits in the top ten. Sequenced: PBMCs or a T cell subset sorted from them (not recorded which). The source of these receptors is a man younger than 35 who had mild COVID-19 (a few samples of this study predate the infection). Cell type and time point are not known.

This chain uses TRBV20-1 with TRBJ2-6; 9 bases are a match to TRBD2. The CDR3 spans 15 residues. Trimming took 4 bases from V and 2 from J; bases not matched to a gene: 3. Germline CDR1 and CDR2: DFQATT and SNEGSKA (reference sequence). CDR3 sequence reads: CSATAGGPGANVLTF. The CDR3 DNA reads TGCAGTGCTACCGCGGGGGGGCCTGGGGCCAACGTCCTGACTTTC.

This chain uses TRBV6-5 with TRBJ2-3, with unresolved D. In germline, CDR1 is MNHEY, CDR2 SVGAGI. V lost 4 bases, J lost 6 bases, and 11 bases lay in between. The CDR3 is 13 residues long. Here the CDR3 DNA reads TGTGCCAGCAGTTTATGGCCAGGCGATACGCAGTATTTT. Translating it yields CASSLWPGDTQYF.

This clonotype was counted at least ten times. V usage is TRBV20-1 and J usage is TRBJ2-3, with 9 bases fitting TRBD1. The CDR3 is 17 amino acids. Germline assignment: CDR1 DFQATT and CDR2 SNEGSKA (reference sequence). V was pared by 3 bases and J by 2 bases, with 12 bases of the junction left unmatched. CDR3 loop: CSASPAHGTGSTDTQYF. CDR3 nucleotides: TGCAGTGCTAGTCCTGCCCACGGGACAGGGTCCACAGATACGCAGTATTTT.

This clonotype appeared a few times. The chain links TRBV29-1 to TRBJ2-1; D might be TRBD2 (6 bases). V dropped 4 bases and J dropped 8 bases, with 21 bases sitting between them. This CDR3 has 15 residues. The germline gives CDR1 SQVTM, CDR2 ANQGSEA. The CDR3 DNA is TGCAGCGTTGCCGTAGCGGACTCCCCTGGGGATGAGCAGTTCTTC. Protein sequence: CSVAVADSPGDEQFF.

There are a few counts of this clonotype. The chain combines TRBV10-2 with TRBJ2-2; D remains ambiguous. Germline V gene data show CDR1 as WSHSY and CDR2 as SAAADI. Trimming took off 0 bases at V and 0 bases at J, with 11 bases between the two ends. The CDR3 extends over 17 amino acids. This CDR3 is CASSESLGPPNTGELFF. CDR3 coding DNA: TGCGCCAGCAGTGAGTCTTTAGGGCCCCCGAACACCGGGGAGCTGTTTTTT.

The CDR3 protein is CASSLVFLNSPLHF. Here the CDR3 DNA reads TGTGCCAGCAGCTTGGTCTTCCTGAATTCACCCCTCCACTTT. The J gene is TRBJ1-6, the V gene TRBV5-5; D remains unclear. CDR3 length equals 14 residues. The germline V gene encodes CDR1 SGHKS and CDR2 YYEKEE (reference sequence). V was pared by 0 bases and J by 7 bases, with 8 bases between.

This clonotype was counted only a few times. The chain uses TRBV7-9 and TRBJ1-1; 10 bases line up with TRBD1. The CDR3 runs 14 residues. Germline CDR1 and CDR2: SEHNR and FQNEAQ (reference sequence). V trimming: 3 bases; J trimming: 6 bases; junction bases outside the gene matches: 4. The CDR3 DNA sequence: TGTGCCAGCAGCTTTCGGGACAGGGGACCTGAAGCTTTCTTT. Its protein is CASSFRDRGPEAFF.

The gene calls are TRBV30 and TRBJ1-1; D ambiguous. Germline values: CDR1 GTSNPN, CDR2 SVGIG (reference sequence). The germline V and J ends were trimmed by 3 bases and 4 bases, with 9 bases remaining between them. There are 12 residues in the CDR3. The DNA of the CDR3 is TGTGCCTGGAGATCCGGGAGCACTGAAGCTTTCTTT. This encodes CAWRSGSTEAFF.

The table lists this clonotype with a few counts. The rearrangement uses TRBV28 and TRBJ2-7; the D gene is possibly TRBD1 (5 bases). The V end lost 5 bases, the J end lost 3 bases, and 11 bases lay between the germline ends. CDR1 and CDR2 (germline): MDHEN, SYDVKM. This CDR3 is 13 amino acids long. CDR3 loop: CASSRAGIYEQYV. Written as DNA, the CDR3 is TGTGCCAGCAGTAGGGCAGGGATCTACGAGCAGTACGTC.

This clonotype was seen only a few times. This chain joins TRBV7-9 and TRBJ1-2; D not resolved. CDR1 is SEHNR and CDR2 is FQNEAQ in the germline V gene (reference sequence). The CDR3 has 18 amino acids. Trimming took off 5 bases at V and 3 bases at J, with 25 bases between the two ends. The CDR3 here is CASSVRSHDGSGYYGYTF. For the CDR3, the DNA is TGTGCCAGCAGCGTTAGGTCCCACGATGGCAGCGGGTACTATGGCTACACCTTC.

This sequence joins TRBV2 and TRBJ2-7; 7 positions agree with TRBD2. This CDR3 is 14 amino acids long. V lost 6 bases to trimming and J lost 2 bases; unmatched junction nucleotides: 7. In germline, CDR1 is SNHLY, CDR2 FYNNEI. The CDR3 reads CASSLLARAYEQYF. The DNA of the CDR3 is TGTGCCAGCAGCTTACTAGCGAGAGCCTACGAGCAGTACTTC.

The CDR3 coding sequence is TGTGCCAGTTGTATGACGGGGCAAGAGACCCAGTACTTC. This translates into CASCMTGQETQYF. V gene TRBV2 combines with J gene TRBJ2-5; D may be TRBD2 (5 bases). The CDR3 totals 13 residues. The V gene lost 9 bases and the J gene lost 2 bases, with 13 bases spanning the gap. Germline assignment: CDR1 SNHLY and CDR2 FYNNEI.

CDR3 amino acids: CAIQGQGRTDTQYF. The CDR3 nucleotides read TGTGCCATCCAAGGGCAGGGCCGCACAGATACGCAGTATTTT. The chain is built from TRBV10-3 and TRBJ2-3; possibly TRBD1 for D (5 bases). The CDR3 is 14 amino acids. V was shortened by 8 bases and J by 1 base, with 13 bases between the two germline ends. Germline lookup yields CDR1 ENHRY and CDR2 SYGVKD.

This clonotype came up a few times. The V gene is TRBV7-2, the J gene TRBJ2-1; possibly TRBD1 or TRBD2 for D (5 bases each). Trimming cost V 0 bases and J 10 bases, with 13 bases left between them. The CDR3 spans 14 residues. The germline V gene encodes CDR1 SGHTA and CDR2 FQGNSA. CDR3 DNA sequence: TGTGCCAGCAGCTTAGCGGATGGGACGCCCGAGCAGTTCTTC. The encoded protein is CASSLADGTPEQFF.

J is TRBJ2-5 and V is TRBV10-3; weak D call: TRBD2 (5 bases). Trimming took off 6 bases at V and 2 bases at J, with 7 bases between the two ends. CDR3 size: 12 residues. The germline CDR1 and CDR2 sequences are ENHRY and SYGVKD. CDR3 bases: TGTGCCATCAGGGGAGTACAAGAGACCCAGTACTTC. This gives the protein CAIRGVQETQYF.

DNA for the CDR3: TGCGCCAGCAGCCAAGAGGGTACAGATACGCAGTATTTT. As protein: CASSQEGTDTQYF. V usage is TRBV4-3 and J usage is TRBJ2-3, with D hard to call. Trimming pared 0 bases from V and 3 bases from J, leaving 4 bases between. The CDR3 length is 13 residues. From germline, CDR1 is LGHNA and CDR2 YSLEER.

This clonotype has just a few counts. V usage is TRBV7-9 and J usage is TRBJ2-5, with 7 bases matching TRBD1. The CDR3 consists of 15 residues. Germline V gene lookup returns CDR1 SEHNR and CDR2 FQNEAQ (reference sequence). Trimming at V came to 5 bases and at J to 2 bases, leaving 8 bases not matched to a gene. In DNA form, the CDR3 reads TGTGCCAGCAGCCCAAAGGGACAGAGACAAGAGACCCAGTACTTC. Encoded protein: CASSPKGQRQETQYF. Full variable domain (rest looked up from reference TRBV7-9 and TRBJ2-5): DTGVSQNPRHKITKRGQNVTFRCDPISEHNRLYWYRQTLGQGPEFLTYFQNEAQLEKSRLLSDRFSAERPKGSFSTLEIQRTEQGDSAMYLCASSPKGQRQETQYFGPGTRLLVL.